The rows below give T cell receptor beta chains drawn from one sample of a study of blood T cell repertoires in COVID-19. Profiled with immunoSEQ multiplex PCR; TCRdb holds only in-frame clones, not every one. Of roughly 500,000 clones listed, approximately 85% are singletons. Sequencing was carried out using peripheral blood. Receptor source: a human donor in a cohort sampled during active COVID-19. Each CDR3 is given without its conserved first and last residue.

J gene	V gene	CDR3 protein
TRBJ1-4	TRBV28	ASSGLGTAVDEKLF
TRBJ2-1	TRBV5-4	ASSSGGRSYNEQF
TRBJ1-2	TRBV7-9	ASSLETALGYT
TRBJ1-1	TRBV5-8	ASSQRYRGTENTEAF
TRBJ1-1	TRBV7-2	ASAGRTEAF
TRBJ1-5	TRBV21-1	ASSPVRGTVSYSNQPQH
TRBJ2-5	TRBV9	ASSVGVADRGVETQY
TRBJ1-2	TRBV19	ASSIQVNYGYT
TRBJ2-7	TRBV5-8	ASRRGPRGSYEQY
TRBJ2-3	TRBV6-5	ASTLFIGADTQY
TRBJ1-1	TRBV20-1	SASAPEGLLNGAF
TRBJ2-5	TRBV7-9	ASSLYGREGLETQY
TRBJ1-2	TRBV3-1/TRBV3-2	ASSQASRLDGYT
TRBJ2-1	TRBV27	ASSFGLAGAYNEQF
TRBJ2-7	TRBV4-1	ASSYDRGSPYEQY
TRBJ1-5	TRBV6-2/TRBV6-3	ASSYQRDGNQPQH
TRBJ1-2	TRBV6-5	ASSTDRGAYYGYT
TRBJ1-1	TRBV4-3	ASSQDRFWNTEAF
TRBJ2-5	TRBV11-3	ASSLYSDETQY
TRBJ2-2	TRBV7-8	ASSLQDTGELF
TRBJ2-2	TRBV7-9	ASSPTGFGELF
TRBJ1-5	TRBV15	ATSRDRGSNQPQH
TRBJ1-1	TRBV5-6	ASSLTGNMNTEAF
TRBJ1-6	TRBV5-6	ASSHDRGGNSPLH
TRBJ2-3	TRBV11-2	ASSLGDSGSSTDTQY
TRBJ1-2	TRBV4-2	ASSSDRPYYGYT
TRBJ2-1	TRBV5-4	ASSGGLADFNEQF
TRBJ1-2	TRBV5-4	ASSPRQPFGYT
TRBJ2-7	TRBV20-1	SASIRDSVWSSYEQY
TRBJ1-5	TRBV19	ASSMPKMLWAGPQH
TRBJ1-2	TRBV12-3/TRBV12-4	ASSPDRGRGYT
TRBJ1-6	TRBV28	ASGGSSYNSPLH
TRBJ2-4	TRBV7-9	ASSPSNIQY
TRBJ2-5	TRBV29-1	SGGQGRETQY
TRBJ2-7	TRBV7-9	ASTGLAGDLTPY
TRBJ2-7	TRBV5-8	ASSFKLSNYYEQY
TRBJ1-5	TRBV28	ASRTELRTGVDQPQH
TRBJ2-3	TRBV11-3	ASSPSGSTDTQY
TRBJ2-2	TRBV5-4	ASSLRRGAGELF
TRBJ1-2	TRBV19	ASSIGGPYGYT
TRBJ1-5	TRBV19	ASTRTGEGTPQH
TRBJ1-1	TRBV18	ASSDRGSRTEAF
TRBJ1-2	TRBV4-3	ASSQAEPGQGYGYT
TRBJ1-1	TRBV19	ASSATGTGNTEAF